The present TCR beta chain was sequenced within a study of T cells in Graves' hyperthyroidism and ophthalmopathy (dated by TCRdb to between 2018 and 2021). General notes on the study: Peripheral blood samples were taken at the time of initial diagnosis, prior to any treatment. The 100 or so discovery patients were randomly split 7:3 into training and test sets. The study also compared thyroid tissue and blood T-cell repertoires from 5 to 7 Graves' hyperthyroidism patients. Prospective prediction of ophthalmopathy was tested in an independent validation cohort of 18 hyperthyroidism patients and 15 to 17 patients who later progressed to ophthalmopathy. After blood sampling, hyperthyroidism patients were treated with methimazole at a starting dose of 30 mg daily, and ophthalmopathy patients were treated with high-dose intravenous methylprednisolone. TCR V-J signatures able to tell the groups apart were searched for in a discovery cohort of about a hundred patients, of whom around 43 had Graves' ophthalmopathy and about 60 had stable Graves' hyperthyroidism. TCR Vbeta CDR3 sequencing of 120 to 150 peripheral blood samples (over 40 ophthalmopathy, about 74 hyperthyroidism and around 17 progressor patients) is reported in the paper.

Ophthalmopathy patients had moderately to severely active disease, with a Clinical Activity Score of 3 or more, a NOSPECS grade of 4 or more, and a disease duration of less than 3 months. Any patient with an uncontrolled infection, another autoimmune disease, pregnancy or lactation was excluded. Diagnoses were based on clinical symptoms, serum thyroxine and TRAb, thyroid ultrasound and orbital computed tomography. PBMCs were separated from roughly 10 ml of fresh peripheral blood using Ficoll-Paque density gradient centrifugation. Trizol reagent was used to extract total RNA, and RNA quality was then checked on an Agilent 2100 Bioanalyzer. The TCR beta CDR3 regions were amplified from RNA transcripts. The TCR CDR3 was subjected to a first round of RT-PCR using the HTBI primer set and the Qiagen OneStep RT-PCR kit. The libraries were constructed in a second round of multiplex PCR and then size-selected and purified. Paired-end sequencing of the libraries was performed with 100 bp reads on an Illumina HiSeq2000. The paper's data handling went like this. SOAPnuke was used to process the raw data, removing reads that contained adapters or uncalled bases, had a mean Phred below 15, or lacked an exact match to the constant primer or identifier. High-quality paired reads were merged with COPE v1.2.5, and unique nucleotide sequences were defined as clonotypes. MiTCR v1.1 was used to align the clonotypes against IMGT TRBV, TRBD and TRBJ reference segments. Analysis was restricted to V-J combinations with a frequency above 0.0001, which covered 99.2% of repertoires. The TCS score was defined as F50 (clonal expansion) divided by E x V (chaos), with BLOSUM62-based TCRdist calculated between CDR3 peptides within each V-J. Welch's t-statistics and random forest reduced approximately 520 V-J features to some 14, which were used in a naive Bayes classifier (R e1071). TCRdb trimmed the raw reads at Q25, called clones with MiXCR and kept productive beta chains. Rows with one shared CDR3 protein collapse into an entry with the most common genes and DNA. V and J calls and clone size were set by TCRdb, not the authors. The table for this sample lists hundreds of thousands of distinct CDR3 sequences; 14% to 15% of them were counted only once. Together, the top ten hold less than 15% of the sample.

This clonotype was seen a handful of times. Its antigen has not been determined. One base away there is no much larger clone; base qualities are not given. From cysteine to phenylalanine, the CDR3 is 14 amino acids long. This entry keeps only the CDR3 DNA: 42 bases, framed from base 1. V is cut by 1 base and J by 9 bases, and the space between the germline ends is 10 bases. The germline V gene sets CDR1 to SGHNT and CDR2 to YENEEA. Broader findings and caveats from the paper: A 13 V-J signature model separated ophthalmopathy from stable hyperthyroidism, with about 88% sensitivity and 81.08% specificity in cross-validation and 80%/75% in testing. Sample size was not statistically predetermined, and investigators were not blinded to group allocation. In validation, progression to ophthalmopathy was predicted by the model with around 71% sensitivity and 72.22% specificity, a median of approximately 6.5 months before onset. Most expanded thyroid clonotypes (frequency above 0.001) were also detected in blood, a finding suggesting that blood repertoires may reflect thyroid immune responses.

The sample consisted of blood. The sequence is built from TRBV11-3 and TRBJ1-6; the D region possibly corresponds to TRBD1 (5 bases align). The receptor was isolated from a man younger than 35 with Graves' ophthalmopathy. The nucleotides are TGTGCCAGCAGCTTAGTAGAAGGGGCTTCACCCCTCCACTTT. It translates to CASSLVEGASPLHF.